Listed below are T cell receptor beta chains from one sample, sequenced in a study of blood T cell repertoires in COVID-19. Only in-frame clones appear in the TCRdb table, and some are missing; sequencing was by immunoSEQ multiplex PCR. The table lists 35,000 to 45,000 clones, around 92% of them singletons. Sequenced: peripheral blood. The receptors shown here come from an elderly woman with acute or convalescent COVID-19. CDR3s include the opening cysteine and the closing phenylalanine or tryptophan. The order of the fields is J gene, V gene, D gene, clone size, CDR3 DNA, CDR3 protein. D genes are given only for firm matches. Rows give clone size only sometimes, using once, few, many, or a class for an expanded clone.

j_gene: TRBJ2-3
v_gene: TRBV4-2
d_gene: -
abundance: -
CDR3nt: TGTGCCAGCAGCCACCGGGGGGCCGAGATAGCAGATACGCAGTATTTT
CDR3aa: CASSHRGAEIADTQYF

j_gene: TRBJ1-2
v_gene: TRBV5-4
d_gene: TRBD1
abundance: -
CDR3nt: TGTGCCAGCAGCCAGGCCGGGACAGAACTCTATGGCTACACCTTC
CDR3aa: CASSQAGTELYGYTF

j_gene: TRBJ2-6
v_gene: TRBV18
d_gene: TRBD1
abundance: -
CDR3nt: TGTGCCAGCTCACGAGGACAGGGGAGCTCTGGGGCCAACGTCCTGACTTTC
CDR3aa: CASSRGQGSSGANVLTF

j_gene: TRBJ2-7
v_gene: TRBV2
d_gene: -
abundance: -
CDR3nt: TGTGCCAGCAGTGTTGACCGGAGCTCCTACGAGCAGTACTTC
CDR3aa: CASSVDRSSYEQYF

j_gene: TRBJ2-1
v_gene: TRBV3-1/TRBV3-2
d_gene: -
abundance: -
CDR3nt: TGTGCCAGCAGCCCCGCTAGCAGTCACAATGAGCAGTTCTTC
CDR3aa: CASSPASSHNEQFF

j_gene: TRBJ1-1
v_gene: TRBV5-1
d_gene: -
abundance: once
CDR3nt: TGCGCCAGCAGCTGGACCCTTCGACAGGCGAACACTGAAGCTTTCTTT
CDR3aa: CASSWTLRQANTEAFF

j_gene: TRBJ2-7
v_gene: TRBV11-2
d_gene: TRBD2
abundance: -
CDR3nt: TGTGCCAGCAGCTTACTAGCGGCGTCCTACGAGCAGTACTTC
CDR3aa: CASSLLAASYEQYF

j_gene: TRBJ1-1
v_gene: TRBV18
d_gene: -
abundance: -
CDR3nt: TGTGCCAGCTCACCAGACTTGAACACTGAAGCTTTCTTT
CDR3aa: CASSPDLNTEAFF

j_gene: TRBJ2-5
v_gene: TRBV5-1
d_gene: TRBD2
abundance: -
CDR3nt: TGCGCCAGCAGCGAACCTCCCCTTGGGACTAGCGGGGTTAAGGAGACCCAGTACTTC
CDR3aa: CASSEPPLGTSGVKETQYF

j_gene: TRBJ1-2
v_gene: TRBV5-1
d_gene: -
abundance: -
CDR3nt: TGCGCCAGCAGTCCAGGACAGTATGGCTACACCTTC
CDR3aa: CASSPGQYGYTF

j_gene: TRBJ1-1
v_gene: TRBV7-9
d_gene: -
abundance: -
CDR3nt: TGTGCCAGCAGCCCCATGGGGAAGAGAGGGACTGAAGCTTTCTTT
CDR3aa: CASSPMGKRGTEAFF

j_gene: TRBJ1-2
v_gene: TRBV5-1
d_gene: -
abundance: -
CDR3nt: TGCGCCAGCAGCTTGCAACGGAACTATGGCTACACCTTC
CDR3aa: CASSLQRNYGYTF

j_gene: TRBJ1-2
v_gene: TRBV5-1
d_gene: TRBD1
abundance: -
CDR3nt: TGCGCCAGCAGCTTACAGGGGAGATTTAACTATGGCTACACCTTC
CDR3aa: CASSLQGRFNYGYTF

j_gene: TRBJ2-7
v_gene: TRBV4-2
d_gene: -
abundance: -
CDR3nt: TGTGCCAGCAGCCAAGGAGATATCCCCTCCTACGAGCAGTACTTC
CDR3aa: CASSQGDIPSYEQYF

j_gene: TRBJ2-1
v_gene: TRBV7-2
d_gene: -
abundance: -
CDR3nt: TGTGCCAGCAGCTTAGGTATAGCCTACAATGAGCAGTTCTTC
CDR3aa: CASSLGIAYNEQFF

j_gene: TRBJ1-1
v_gene: TRBV9
d_gene: -
abundance: -
CDR3nt: TGTGCCAGCAGCGTAACTGGGAGGGGGAACACTGAAGCTTTCTTT
CDR3aa: CASSVTGRGNTEAFF

j_gene: TRBJ2-5
v_gene: TRBV19
d_gene: -
abundance: once
CDR3nt: TGTGCCAGTAGTCTCCAGGGGCAAGAGACCCAGTACTTC
CDR3aa: CASSLQGQETQYF

j_gene: TRBJ1-1
v_gene: TRBV3-1/TRBV3-2
d_gene: TRBD1
abundance: -
CDR3nt: TGTGCCAGCGGGACAGTAGACAACACTGAAGCTTTCTTT
CDR3aa: CASGTVDNTEAFF

j_gene: TRBJ2-3
v_gene: TRBV4-1
d_gene: -
abundance: -
CDR3nt: TGCGCCAGCAGCCAAGATTTGGCTAGCCAACGCACAGATACGCAGTATTTT
CDR3aa: CASSQDLASQRTDTQYF

j_gene: TRBJ2-2
v_gene: TRBV23-1
d_gene: TRBD2
abundance: -
CDR3nt: TGCGCCGTCAACCCAGCAGGGACTATTAGGAACACCGGGGAGCTGTTTTTT
CDR3aa: CAVNPAGTIRNTGELFF

j_gene: TRBJ2-5
v_gene: TRBV5-1
d_gene: TRBD2
abundance: -
CDR3nt: TGCGCCAGCAGCTTTGCTCCTAGCGGGGGGGGAGAGACCCAGTACTTC
CDR3aa: CASSFAPSGGGETQYF

j_gene: TRBJ1-2
v_gene: TRBV3-1/TRBV3-2
d_gene: TRBD1
abundance: -
CDR3nt: TGTGCCAGCAGCCGGCCATTGACAGGGGGCGGCTATGGCTACACCTTC
CDR3aa: CASSRPLTGGGYGYTF

j_gene: TRBJ1-5
v_gene: TRBV10-3
d_gene: TRBD1
abundance: -
CDR3nt: TGTGCCATCAGTCCAACAGGTGGGACAGGGGGTCAGCCCCAGCATTTT
CDR3aa: CAISPTGGTGGQPQHF

j_gene: TRBJ1-4
v_gene: TRBV5-4
d_gene: -
abundance: -
CDR3nt: TGTGCCAGCAGCTTGGGGACAGCAACTAATGAAAAACTGTTTTTT
CDR3aa: CASSLGTATNEKLFF

j_gene: TRBJ1-4
v_gene: TRBV6-5
d_gene: TRBD1
abundance: -
CDR3nt: TGTGCCACAGGGGGGGAAAAACTGTTTTTT
CDR3aa: CATGGEKLFF

j_gene: TRBJ2-7
v_gene: TRBV7-7
d_gene: -
abundance: -
CDR3nt: TGTGCTAGCAGCCCCGGCTCAGGGGAATCCTACGAGCAGTACTTC
CDR3aa: CASSPGSGESYEQYF

j_gene: TRBJ2-7
v_gene: TRBV29-1
d_gene: -
abundance: -
CDR3nt: TGCAGCGTTGAAGATCAGGAGGGGAACGAGCAGTACTTC
CDR3aa: CSVEDQEGNEQYF

j_gene: TRBJ1-1
v_gene: TRBV5-1
d_gene: -
abundance: -
CDR3nt: TGCGCCAGCAGCTTACAAGGAGGAAACACTGAAGCTTTCTTT
CDR3aa: CASSLQGGNTEAFF

j_gene: TRBJ2-5
v_gene: TRBV5-1
d_gene: TRBD2
abundance: -
CDR3nt: TGCGCCAGCAGTTCCGGACTAGCGGGACTCCAAGAGACCCAGTACTTC
CDR3aa: CASSSGLAGLQETQYF

j_gene: TRBJ2-4
v_gene: TRBV30
d_gene: -
abundance: -
CDR3nt: TGTGCCTGGAGGAACAAGCTACCAGGGAATCTAGCCAAAAACATTCAGTACTTC
CDR3aa: CAWRNKLPGNLAKNIQYF

j_gene: TRBJ2-5
v_gene: TRBV2
d_gene: TRBD1
abundance: -
CDR3nt: TGTGCCAGCAGTTTACAGGGGGGATTAGAGACCCAGTACTTC
CDR3aa: CASSLQGGLETQYF

j_gene: TRBJ1-4
v_gene: TRBV5-1
d_gene: TRBD1
abundance: -
CDR3nt: TGCGCCAGCAGCTTGGGGGACAGGACAACTAATGAAAAACTGTTTTTT
CDR3aa: CASSLGDRTTNEKLFF

j_gene: TRBJ1-5
v_gene: TRBV6-6
d_gene: -
abundance: -
CDR3nt: TGTGCCAGCAGGTACGACAACCCTCAGCCCCAGCATTTT
CDR3aa: CASRYDNPQPQHF

j_gene: TRBJ1-1
v_gene: TRBV6-5
d_gene: -
abundance: -
CDR3nt: TGTGCCAGCAGTTACTCAAGGGGATTCACTGAAGCTTTCTTT
CDR3aa: CASSYSRGFTEAFF

j_gene: TRBJ1-1
v_gene: TRBV5-8
d_gene: TRBD1
abundance: -
CDR3nt: TGTGCCAGCAGCACATATCGACAGGGGAACACTGAAGCTTTCTTT
CDR3aa: CASSTYRQGNTEAFF

j_gene: TRBJ1-1
v_gene: TRBV12-3/TRBV12-4
d_gene: -
abundance: -
CDR3nt: TGTGCCAGCAGACCCGTTGTGATAGCTGAAGCTTTCTTT
CDR3aa: CASRPVVIAEAFF

j_gene: TRBJ2-5
v_gene: TRBV6-6
d_gene: -
abundance: -
CDR3nt: TGTGCCAGCAGGCCCCAGGGGAGGGGACAAGAGACCCAGTACTTC
CDR3aa: CASRPQGRGQETQYF

j_gene: TRBJ2-1
v_gene: TRBV15
d_gene: -
abundance: -
CDR3nt: TGTGCCACCAGCAGGGGGCAGGGTCTTACTAATGAGCAGTTCTTC
CDR3aa: CATSRGQGLTNEQFF

j_gene: TRBJ1-4
v_gene: TRBV3-1/TRBV3-2
d_gene: -
abundance: once
CDR3nt: TGTGCCAGCAGCCGAGGACAGCTTAATGAAAAACTGTTTTTT
CDR3aa: CASSRGQLNEKLFF

j_gene: TRBJ2-3
v_gene: TRBV3-1/TRBV3-2
d_gene: TRBD1
abundance: -
CDR3nt: TGTGCCAGCAGCCAAGTATGGGACAGGGCTACGCAGTATTTT
CDR3aa: CASSQVWDRATQYF

j_gene: TRBJ1-3
v_gene: TRBV9
d_gene: TRBD1
abundance: few
CDR3nt: TGTGCCAGCAGCTACCCGACAGGGGGAAGCTCTGGAAACACCATATATTTT
CDR3aa: CASSYPTGGSSGNTIYF